This T cell receptor beta chain was identified during a study of spatial heterogeneity in lung cancer. Whole-study context: The cohort: some 70 early-stage, untreated non-small cell lung cancer patients. Every unique TCR and UMI combination, on average, appeared more than ten times in raw reads.

Only a few counts were recorded for this clonotype. Time point specified: blood at routine non-recurrence follow-up after resection. Material for sequencing was whole RNA from tumor, nontumor lung or frozen PBMC, left unsorted. TCRdb passed the 5' RACE reads through MiXCR, listing each CDR3 protein once. The sample shows 40,000 to 50,000 distinct CDR3 sequences, 8% to 11% of them seen only once. This CDR3 is built from 15 residues. The V gene's germline CDR1 is SGHTA and CDR2 FQGTGA. Losses at the gene ends were 5 bases for V and 4 bases for J; bases not matched to a gene: 7. This chain connects TRBV7-3 to TRBJ2-7; 11 bases fit TRBD2. Sequencing was performed on PBMCs, taken at follow-up. This clonotype originated in a female donor with early-stage non-small cell lung cancer. The CDR3 coding sequence is TGTGCCAGCAGCGCCCTAGCGGGGGGTAATTACGAGCAGTACTTC. It encodes CASSALAGGNYEQYF.